This T cell receptor beta chain was sequenced for a study of human T cells and chemical hapten exposure. Time point meaning: patch test 2, 6 weeks after DPC sensitization. Specified treatment: therapeutic diphenylcyclopropenone sensitization with weekly scalp DPC. The CDR3 is 11 amino acids. With 0 bases removed from V and 3 bases from J, the gap between germline ends came to 3 bases. Germline V gives CDR1 DFQATT, CDR2 SNEGSKA (reference sequence). One entry per CDR3 protein results from TCRdb running MiXCR on the RACE reads. The sample gives roughly 100,000 distinct CDR3 sequences, 9.3% of which show up once; just over 2% is in the top ten.

This TCR was sampled from a middle-aged woman with alopecia areata. Some clones in this sample may be carry-over from other donors' samples. J is TRBJ2-7 and V is TRBV20-1; D unresolved. The sequencing here drew on whole blood, taken in connection with sensitization to the hapten diphenylcyclopropenone (DPC). CDR3 amino acids: CSARDSYEQYF. Written as DNA, the CDR3 is TGCAGTGCTAGAGATAGCTACGAGCAGTACTTC.